This TCR beta chain was profiled in a study of T cell repertoires in ileal Crohn's disease. Regarding time point: neoterminal ileum biopsy at postoperative endoscopy, about 6 months after surgery. Sequenced by immunoSEQ multiplex PCR; TCRdb stores in-frame clones only, minus some. The sample comprises about 62,000 clones, about 89% of which are singletons, and approximately 2% rests with the top ten. The CDR3 consists of 13 residues. CDR1 and CDR2 from the germline V gene are MNHEY and SVGAGI. Trimming cost V 5 bases and J 2 bases; bases outside gene matches: 2. The chain joins TRBV6-5 to TRBJ2-5; the match to TRBD2 covers 7 bases. The sequence was obtained from an adult with Crohn's disease. Sequenced material: ileal tissue. CDR3 nucleotide sequence: TGTGCCAGCAGTACAGCGGGGCAAGAGACCCAGTACTTC. Its protein product is CASSTAGQETQYF.